The subject of this entry is one TCR beta chain. What it binds is unknown. This entry is derived from a study of cytomegalovirus exposure and HLA in healthy donors. Study in general: Early on, a data release was issued that held 80 million or so unique TCRs from HLA-typed donors. Findings and caveats of the study: The authors excluded some V segments, including TRBV6-2 and TRBV6-3, as indistinguishable.

The CDR3 is 15 amino acids. Germline V gives CDR1 LGHNT, CDR2 FRNRAP. V gave up 7 bases and J gave up 5 bases; unmatched junction bases: 6. It was with 60 Vbeta and 13 Jbeta primers that the PCR ran. Profiled with immunoSEQ multiplex PCR; TCRdb holds only in-frame clones, not every one. The repertoire holds over 100,000 clones, with 70% to 85% as singletons. This rearrangement joins TRBV12-5 to TRBJ2-2, with 11 bases matching TRBD2. Sequencing was done on a sample of PBMCs. This TCR was recovered from a woman aged 18-35 years in good health and CMV-seropositive. The CDR3 DNA is TGTGCTAGTGCTTCTCCTAGCGGGAGGACCGGGGAGCTGTTTTTT. It yields the protein CASASPSGRTGELFF.